This record looks at one T cell receptor beta chain sequence and its context. Its antigen is currently unknown. The data were taken from a study of early stage breast cancer tumors. Study at large: Around 10-fold was the mean read coverage per sample. Findings of the study overall: Tumors had 2.5 to 3-fold higher T cell density and higher clonality than adjacent normal breast tissue. Enriched TCRB sequences shared across patients were mostly commonly generated sequences. Unsorted bulk genomic DNA sequencing lacked pairing and functional marker data.

The repertoire was sequenced with immunoSEQ multiplex PCR; TCRdb's copy has only in-frame clones and lacks some. The sample has under 13,000 clones; over 70% are singletons. The sequence was obtained from a person aged 70 to 85 with breast cancer. Source material: breast tumor tissue.

The CDR3 sequence: CASSKGQGSRTNEKLFF. CDR3 sequence (DNA): TGTGCCAGCAGCAAAGGCCAGGGATCGAGAACTAATGAAAAACTGTTTTTT. The rearrangement links TRBV21-1 to TRBJ1-4; the table names TRBD1, a call not compared with the DNA. TRBV21-1 represents a pseudogene. This CDR3 has 17 amino acids.